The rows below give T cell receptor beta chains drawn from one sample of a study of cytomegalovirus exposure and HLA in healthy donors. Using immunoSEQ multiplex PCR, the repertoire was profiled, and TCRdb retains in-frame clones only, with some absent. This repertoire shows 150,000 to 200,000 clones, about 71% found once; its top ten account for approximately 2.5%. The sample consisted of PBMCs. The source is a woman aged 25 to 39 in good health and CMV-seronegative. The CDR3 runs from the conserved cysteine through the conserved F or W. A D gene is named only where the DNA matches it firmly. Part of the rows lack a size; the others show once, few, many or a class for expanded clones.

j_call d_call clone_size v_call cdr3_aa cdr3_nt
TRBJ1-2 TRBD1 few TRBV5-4 CASSRDREDYGYTF TGTGCCAGCAGCAGGGACAGGGAGGACTATGGCTACACCTTC
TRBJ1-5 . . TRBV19 CASQQGPDNQPQHF TGTGCCAGCCAACAGGGACCTGACAATCAGCCCCAGCATTTT
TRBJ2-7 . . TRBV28 CASSLSEYEQYF TGTGCCAGCAGTCTCAGCGAGTACGAGCAGTACTTC
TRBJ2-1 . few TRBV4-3 CASSQVRLATYEQFF TGCGCCAGCAGCCAAGTCCGGCTAGCTACATATGAGCAGTTCTTC
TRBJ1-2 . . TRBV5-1 CASSPELNYGYTF TGCGCCAGCAGCCCGGAGCTTAACTATGGCTACACCTTC
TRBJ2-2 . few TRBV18 CASSPTFSGELFF TGTGCCAGCTCACCGACTTTTTCCGGGGAGCTGTTTTTT
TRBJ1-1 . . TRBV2 CASSPRGQTEAFF TGTGCCAGCAGTCCCAGGGGTCAAACTGAAGCTTTCTTT
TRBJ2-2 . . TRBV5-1 CASSLTQSTGELFF TGCGCCAGCAGCTTGACACAGTCCACCGGGGAGCTGTTTTTT
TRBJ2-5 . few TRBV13 CASSFGPLETQYF TGTGCCAGCAGCTTTGGCCCGCTTGAGACCCAGTACTTC
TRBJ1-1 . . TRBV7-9 CASSKGVAGGTEAFF TGTGCCAGCAGCAAGGGAGTGGCCGGGGGCACTGAAGCTTTCTTT
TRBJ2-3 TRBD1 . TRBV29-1 CSVAGQGSDTQYF TGCAGCGTTGCCGGACAGGGGTCGGATACGCAGTATTTT
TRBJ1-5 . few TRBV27 CASRRGGQGPSIAPQHF TGTGCCAGCAGAAGGGGAGGGCAGGGGCCCAGTATCGCCCCCCAGCATTTT
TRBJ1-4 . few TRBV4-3 CASSQGQRNEKLFF TGCGCCAGCAGTCAGGGACAAAGAAATGAAAAACTGTTTTTT
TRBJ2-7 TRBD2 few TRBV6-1 CASSEGLAGGYEQYF TGTGCCAGCAGTGAAGGACTAGCGGGGGGGTACGAGCAGTACTTC
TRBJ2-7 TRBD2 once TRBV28 CASSLGTSGILSYEQYF TGTGCCAGCAGTTTAGGGACTAGCGGGATATTATCCTACGAGCAGTACTTC
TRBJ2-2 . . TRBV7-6 CASSTRRGRANTGELFF TGTGCCAGCAGCACGCGACGTGGCAGGGCGAACACCGGGGAGCTGTTTTTT
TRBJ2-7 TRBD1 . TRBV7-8 CASSPGTGNYEQYF TGTGCCAGCAGCCCCGGGACAGGGAACTACGAGCAGTACTTC
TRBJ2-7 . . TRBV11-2 CASSSYQGLPYEQYF TGTGCCAGCAGCTCCTATCAGGGGCTACCCTACGAGCAGTACTTC
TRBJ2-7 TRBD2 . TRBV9 CASSALAGGAAYEQYF TGTGCCAGCAGCGCTTTAGCGGGGGGGGCCGCCTACGAGCAGTACTTC
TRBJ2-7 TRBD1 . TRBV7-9 CASNREGNRGEQYF TGTGCCAGCAACCGAGAAGGAAACAGGGGCGAGCAGTACTTC
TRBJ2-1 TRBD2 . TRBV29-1 CSVEGLAEDNEQFF TGCAGCGTTGAGGGACTAGCGGAGGACAATGAGCAGTTCTTC
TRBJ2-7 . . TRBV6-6 CASSYSTSYEQYF TGTGCCAGCAGTTACTCGACATCCTACGAGCAGTACTTC
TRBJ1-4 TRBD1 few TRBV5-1 CASSLAGGSNEKLFF TGCGCCAGCAGCTTGGCAGGGGGATCTAATGAAAAACTGTTTTTT
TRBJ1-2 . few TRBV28 CATRPGDYGYTF TGTGCCACCCGACCGGGAGACTATGGCTACACCTTC
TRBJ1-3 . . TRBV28 CASSLNRAGNTIYF TGTGCCAGCAGTTTGAACAGGGCTGGAAACACCATATATTTT
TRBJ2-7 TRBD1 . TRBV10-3 CAIKAWDRGSEQYF TGTGCCATCAAGGCATGGGACAGGGGAAGCGAGCAGTACTTC
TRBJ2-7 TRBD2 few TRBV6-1 CASSEGGGAWGEQYF TGTGCCAGCAGTGAAGGGGGGGGAGCCTGGGGCGAGCAGTACTTC